The entry below gives a single TCR beta chain sequence along with its context. Its recognized antigen is unknown. There are no base qualities to consult, and no much larger clone falls within one base. The sample carries other DNA sequences with the same CDR3. This sample is part of a study of beta chain features in type 1 diabetes (dated by TCRdb to the late 2010s). A note on the overall study: Patients and healthy donors did not differ in mean age, gender distribution, total cell number or subset yield. A total of roughly 99 million sorted cells were examined across all samples, and the number of cells per subset was strongly correlated with RNA yield. In the study, recently diagnosed type 1 diabetes patients and matched healthy donors were compared on the TCRB repertoires of their sorted circulating CD4+ T cell subsets. Regulatory and stem cell-like memory subsets were isolated from only 8 patients and about 8 healthy donors, whereas naive and central memory subsets came from all 30 or so donors. Study-wide findings and limitations: Naive, central memory and regulatory TCRB repertoires appeared more similar among patients than among healthy donors. Fewer insertions and more nucleotide deletions at VDJ recombination sites were observed in patients with type 1 diabetes, implying thymic rearrangement abnormalities. PCR might favor shorter templates, but patient and control samples were amplified and corrected together, so any skew would affect both groups equally. Because the HLA sub-analyses included only small numbers of individuals, any influence of HLA type on TCRB rearrangement was left unresolved. Type 1 diabetes patients showed a moderate but significant shortening of TCRB CDR3 length in all four CD4+ subsets. Because cDNA rather than genomic DNA was sequenced, highly expressing activated cells could have been over-represented, although no difference in activation and CD3 levels was found between groups.

Trimming costs V 3 bases and J 0 bases, and their ends lie 6 bases apart. Per the germline V gene, KGHSH is the CDR1 and LQKENI is the CDR2. The CDR3 spans 14 residues, from the cysteine through the phenylalanine. Of the read, only the CDR3 DNA is kept; its 42 bases are in frame from base 1. The entire isolated RNA was reverse transcribed using the High Capacity cDNA Reverse Transcription Kit, and thus expressed TCRB transcripts were sequenced. Deep immunoSEQ sequencing was applied to naive, central memory and regulatory T cell samples, giving an average of about 3.7 million total reads per sample. Sorted cells were lysed in RLT buffer and RNA was extracted with DNase-treated RNeasy Micro or Mini kits, depending on cell number. To prevent cross-contamination, each cell subset was processed individually, whereas patient and healthy donor samples were processed jointly. TCRB sequences were amplified from cDNA with the immunoSEQ multiplex PCR, producing 87-bp fragments spanning the CDR3 region. Sequencing of the amplicons was done on the Illumina HiSeq platform. On the study's bioinformatics: Synthetic template baselines were used to correct PCR bias computationally, reads within Hamming distance 2 were collapsed, and singletons that could not be merged were discarded. Reads were aligned against IMGT to assign V, D and J genes, CDR3 length and insertions or deletions at six rearrangement sites. Within each subset, clonotype counts were normalized to sorted cell number, after which true diversity and Gini coefficients were computed with the tcR R package. The overlap coefficient, calculated on TCRB nucleotide sequences, was used to quantify repertoire sharing. Out-of-frame TCRB sequences from naive cells were analyzed as a proxy for the pre-selection repertoire. TCRdb limited this immuneACCESS table to in-frame rearrangements with V and J called. A share of clones is missing; checked studies link under half to unresolved V genes, and the rest is unexplained. The D gene and trimming were derived from the DNA, and the V and J assignments and clone size from that table. This sample gives hundreds of thousands of clones in total; roughly 13% of them show up just once. Approximately 0.042% of the sample is taken by the ten largest.

Each donor gave one peripheral blood draw, about 110 mL on average, collected into heparinised tubes. Naive, central memory, regulatory and stem cell-like memory CD4+ T cells were sorted on a BD FACSAria II using a panel including CD45RO, CCR7, CD25, CD127, CD95 and CD27. A purity above 95% was achieved for all sorted populations. PBMCs were separated immediately by Lymphoprep density gradient centrifugation and were stained directly, without being cultured. To minimize batch effects, samples were stained and sorted in pairs, one healthy donor with one patient per experiment. Sequencing was done on a sample of naive CD4+ T cells from blood. The cell subset or site label, read with the paper, signifies: true naive CD4+ T cells. The sequence derives from a man between 18 and 35 years old with type 1 diabetes. The chain employs TRBV18 and TRBJ1-5, with no confidently assigned D gene. The CDR3 sequence is CASSPGNSNQPQHF. The DNA sequence follows: TGTGCCAGCTCACCGGGTAATAGCAATCAGCCCCAGCATTTT.